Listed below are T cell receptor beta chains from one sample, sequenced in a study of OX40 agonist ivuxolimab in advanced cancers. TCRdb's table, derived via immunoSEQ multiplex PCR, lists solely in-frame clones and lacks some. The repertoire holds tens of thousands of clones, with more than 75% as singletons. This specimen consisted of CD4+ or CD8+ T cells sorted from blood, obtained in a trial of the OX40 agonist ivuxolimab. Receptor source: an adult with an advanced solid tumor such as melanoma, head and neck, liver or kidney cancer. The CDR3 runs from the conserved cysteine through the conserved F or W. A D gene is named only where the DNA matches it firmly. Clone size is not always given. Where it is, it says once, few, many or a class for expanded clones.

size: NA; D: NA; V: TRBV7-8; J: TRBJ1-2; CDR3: CASSLVRGNYGYTF; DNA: TGTGCCAGCAGCTTAGTGAGGGGCAACTATGGCTACACCTTC
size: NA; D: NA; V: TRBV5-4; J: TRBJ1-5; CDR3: CASSPGSPYSNQPQHF; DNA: TGTGCCAGCAGCCCAGGGAGTCCTTATAGCAATCAGCCCCAGCATTTT
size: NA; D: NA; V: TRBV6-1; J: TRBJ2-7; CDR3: CASSDPTTIGYEQYF; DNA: TGTGCCAGCAGTGACCCGACTACAATTGGTTACGAGCAGTACTTC
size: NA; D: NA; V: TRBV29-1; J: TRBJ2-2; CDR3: CSVEDRGAGNGELFF; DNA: TGCAGCGTTGAAGATCGGGGGGCGGGGAACGGGGAGCTGTTTTTT
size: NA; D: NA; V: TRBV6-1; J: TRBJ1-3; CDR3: CASVAPRNTIYF; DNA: TGTGCCAGCGTGGCCCCTCGAAACACCATATATTTT
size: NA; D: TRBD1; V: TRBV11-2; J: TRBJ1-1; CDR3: CASSPRDRGDTEAFF; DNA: TGTGCCAGCAGCCCCAGGGACAGGGGAGACACTGAAGCTTTCTTT
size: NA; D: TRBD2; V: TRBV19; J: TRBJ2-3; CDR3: CASRLAASTDTQYF; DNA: TGTGCCAGTCGACTAGCAGCTAGCACAGATACGCAGTATTTT
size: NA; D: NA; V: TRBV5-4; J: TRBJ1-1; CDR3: CASSLEQTTEAFF; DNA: TGTGCCAGCAGCTTGGAGCAGACCACCGAAGCTTTCTTT
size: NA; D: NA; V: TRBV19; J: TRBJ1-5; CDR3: CASRQNSNQPQHF; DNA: TGTGCCAGTCGACAGAATAGCAATCAGCCCCAGCATTTT
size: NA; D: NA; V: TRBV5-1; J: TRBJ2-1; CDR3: CASSLRTGVNEQFF; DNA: TGCGCCAGCAGCTTACGCACGGGAGTCAATGAGCAGTTCTTC
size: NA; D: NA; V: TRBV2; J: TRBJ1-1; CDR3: CASSEQTAEAFF; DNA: TGTGCCAGCAGTGAACAGACAGCTGAAGCTTTCTTT
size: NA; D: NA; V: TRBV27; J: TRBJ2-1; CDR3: CASSPRGLSYNEQFF; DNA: TGTGCCAGCAGCCCTCGGGGCCTCTCCTACAATGAGCAGTTCTTC
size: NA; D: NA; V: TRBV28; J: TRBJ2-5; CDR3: CASSLRGETQYF; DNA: TGTGCCAGCAGCCTCAGGGGAGAGACCCAGTACTTC
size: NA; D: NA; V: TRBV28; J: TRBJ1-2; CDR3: CASSKKDGYTF; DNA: TGTGCCAGCAGTAAAAAAGATGGCTACACCTTC
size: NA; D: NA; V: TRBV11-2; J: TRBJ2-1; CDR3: CASSFSPQDEQFF; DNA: TGTGCCAGCAGCTTCTCCCCTCAAGATGAGCAGTTCTTC
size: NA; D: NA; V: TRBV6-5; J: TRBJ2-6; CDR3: CASSYRAGSGANVLTF; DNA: TGTGCCAGCAGTTACAGGGCAGGGTCTGGGGCCAACGTCCTGACTTTC
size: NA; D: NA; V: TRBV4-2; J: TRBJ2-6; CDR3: CASSQEITRLLSGANVLTF; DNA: TGTGCCAGCAGCCAAGAGATTACCCGCCTACTCTCTGGGGCCAACGTCCTGACTTTC
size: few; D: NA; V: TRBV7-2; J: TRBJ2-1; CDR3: CASSLAGGMGNEQFF; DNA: TGTGCCAGCAGCTTAGCGGGAGGTATGGGGAATGAGCAGTTCTTC
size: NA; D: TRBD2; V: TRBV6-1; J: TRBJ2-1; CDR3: CASMQREFYNEQFF; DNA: TGTGCCAGCATGCAGCGGGAGTTCTACAATGAGCAGTTCTTC
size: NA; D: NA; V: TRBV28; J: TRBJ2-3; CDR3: CASSLGEAEGRTDTQYF; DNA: TGTGCCAGCAGTTTGGGGGAAGCGGAAGGACGGACAGATACGCAGTATTTT
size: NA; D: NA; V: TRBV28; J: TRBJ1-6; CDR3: CASRGGRSYNSPLHF; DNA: TGTGCCAGCAGAGGAGGGCGCTCCTATAATTCACCCCTCCACTTT
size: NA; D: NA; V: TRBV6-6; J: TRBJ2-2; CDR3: CASSARGTGELFF; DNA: TGTGCCAGCAGCGCTAGGGGCACCGGGGAGCTGTTTTTT
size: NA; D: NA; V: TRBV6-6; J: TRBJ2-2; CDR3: CASSAFRDGELFF; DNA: TGTGCCAGCAGTGCCTTTAGAGACGGGGAGCTGTTTTTT
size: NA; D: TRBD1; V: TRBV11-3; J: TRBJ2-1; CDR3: CASTPGQVYNEQFF; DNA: TGTGCCAGCACCCCGGGACAGGTTTACAATGAGCAGTTCTTC
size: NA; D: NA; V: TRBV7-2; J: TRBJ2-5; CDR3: CASSTGRGTQYF; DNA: TGTGCCAGCAGCACAGGTCGGGGGACCCAGTACTTC
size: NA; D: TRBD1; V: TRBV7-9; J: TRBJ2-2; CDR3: CASRPGTGVAGELFF; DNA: TGTGCCAGCAGACCCGGGACAGGGGTGGCCGGGGAGCTGTTTTTT
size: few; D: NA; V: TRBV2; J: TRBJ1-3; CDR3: CASSVSVTFGGNTIYF; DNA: TGTGCCAGCAGTGTCAGTGTTACATTCGGCGGAAACACCATATATTTT
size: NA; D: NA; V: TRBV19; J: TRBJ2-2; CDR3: CASRWARATGELFF; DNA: TGTGCCAGCCGCTGGGCCAGAGCCACCGGGGAGCTGTTTTTT
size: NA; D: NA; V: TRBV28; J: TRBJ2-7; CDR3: CASSEGVEDEQYF; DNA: TGTGCCAGCAGTGAGGGTGTAGAAGACGAGCAGTACTTC
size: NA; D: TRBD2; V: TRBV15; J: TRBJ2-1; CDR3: CATRASGRAYNEQFF; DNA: TGTGCCACCAGGGCTAGCGGGAGGGCCTACAATGAGCAGTTCTTC
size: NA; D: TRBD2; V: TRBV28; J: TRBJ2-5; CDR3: CASPPSVAGGMETQYF; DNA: TGTGCCAGTCCCCCGTCTGTAGCGGGAGGAATGGAGACCCAGTACTTC
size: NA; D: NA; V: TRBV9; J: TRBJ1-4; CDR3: CASSPRPGEKLFF; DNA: TGTGCCAGCAGCCCGCGCCCAGGGGAAAAACTGTTTTTT
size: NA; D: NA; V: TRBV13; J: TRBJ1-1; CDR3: CASSFRGLNTEAFF; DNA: TGTGCCAGCAGCTTCAGGGGACTGAACACTGAAGCTTTCTTT
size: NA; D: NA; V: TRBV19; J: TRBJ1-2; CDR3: CASSIDFGGPGYTF; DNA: TGTGCCAGTAGTATAGATTTCGGGGGGCCCGGCTACACCTTC
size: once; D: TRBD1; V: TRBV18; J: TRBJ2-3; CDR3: CASSRTGQGTDTQYF; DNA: TGTGCCAGCTCACGAACGGGACAGGGTACAGATACGCAGTATTTT
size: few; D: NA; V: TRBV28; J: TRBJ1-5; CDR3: CASSPQGRSNQPQHF; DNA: TGTGCCAGCAGCCCTCAGGGAAGAAGCAATCAGCCCCAGCATTTT
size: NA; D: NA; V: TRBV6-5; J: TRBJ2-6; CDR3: CASSSLPGVGANVLTF; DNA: TGTGCCAGCAGTTCCCTTCCAGGGGTTGGGGCCAACGTCCTGACTTTC
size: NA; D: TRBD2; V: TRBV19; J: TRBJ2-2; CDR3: CASARDYYTGELFF; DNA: TGTGCCAGTGCCCGGGACTATTACACCGGGGAGCTGTTTTTT
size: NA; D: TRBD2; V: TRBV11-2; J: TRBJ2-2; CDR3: CASSPIGAGGGTGELFF; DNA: TGTGCCAGCAGCCCCATAGGGGCGGGAGGCGGGACCGGGGAGCTGTTTTTT
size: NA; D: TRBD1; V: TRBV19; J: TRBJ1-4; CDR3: CASSPQGAATNEKLFF; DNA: TGTGCCAGTAGTCCTCAGGGGGCCGCAACTAATGAAAAACTGTTTTTT
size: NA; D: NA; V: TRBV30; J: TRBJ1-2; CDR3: CAWSVQDIYGYTF; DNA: TGTGCCTGGAGTGTACAGGACATCTATGGCTACACCTTC
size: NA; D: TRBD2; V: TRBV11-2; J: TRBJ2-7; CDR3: CASSLASGSIYEQYF; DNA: TGTGCCAGCAGCTTAGCAAGCGGGAGCATATACGAGCAGTACTTC
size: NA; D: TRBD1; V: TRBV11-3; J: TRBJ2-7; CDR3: CASSLPWTGSEQYF; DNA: TGTGCCAGCAGCCTGCCGTGGACAGGGTCCGAGCAGTACTTC
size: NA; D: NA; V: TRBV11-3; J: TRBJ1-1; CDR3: CASSPRPNTEAFF; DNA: TGTGCCAGCAGCCCCCGACCGAACACTGAAGCTTTCTTT
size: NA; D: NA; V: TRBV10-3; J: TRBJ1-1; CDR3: CAISSTGTEAFF; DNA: TGTGCCATCAGTTCGACAGGCACTGAAGCTTTCTTT
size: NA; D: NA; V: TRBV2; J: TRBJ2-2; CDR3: CASSEVTGGTGELFF; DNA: TGTGCCAGCAGTGAAGTGACAGGAGGCACCGGGGAGCTGTTTTTT
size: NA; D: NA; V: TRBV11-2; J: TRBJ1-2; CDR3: CASSFLGANYGYTF; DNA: TGTGCCAGCAGCTTTCTTGGGGCTAACTATGGCTACACCTTC
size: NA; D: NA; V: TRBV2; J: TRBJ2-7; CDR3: CASSEEVITYEQYF; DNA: TGTGCCAGCAGTGAAGAGGTGATTACCTACGAGCAGTACTTC
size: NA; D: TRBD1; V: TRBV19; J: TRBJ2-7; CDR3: CASSTGGTPYEQYF; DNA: TGTGCCAGTAGTACAGGGGGCACCCCCTACGAGCAGTACTTC
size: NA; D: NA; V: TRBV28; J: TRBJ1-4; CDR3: CASSLMAVRGKLFF; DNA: TGTGCCAGCAGTTTAATGGCAGTCCGCGGAAAACTGTTTTTT
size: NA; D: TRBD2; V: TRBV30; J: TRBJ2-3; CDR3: CAWSVRNLAGFTDTQYF; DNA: TGTGCCTGGAGTGTACGGAACCTAGCGGGATTCACAGATACGCAGTATTTT
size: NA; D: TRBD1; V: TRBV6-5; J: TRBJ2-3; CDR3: CASRSTGGNTDTQYF; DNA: TGTGCCAGCAGGTCGACAGGGGGGAATACAGATACGCAGTATTTT